The T cell receptor beta chain described here comes from a study of tumor and adjacent non-tumor tissue in lung cancer. At the level of the study: There were some 11 adenocarcinoma, 2 squamous cell carcinoma and 1 small cell lung cancer cases. Patients were aged roughly 30 to 76, nine to eleven men and about 5 women, stage I to III. Samples averaged around 3.9 million productive TCRbeta reads each.

This sample's RNA came from whole unsorted tissue. Distant lung tissue was collected more than 3 cm away from the tumor edge. The library came from three nested PCR rounds adapted from ARM-PCR protocols. TCRdb reprocessed the multiplex PCR reads via MiXCR and lists one record per CDR3 protein. The data show roughly 48,000 distinct CDR3 sequences, around 64% seen once. For this clonotype: It is likely a read error, because the conserved phenylalanine at the end of the CDR3 is missing.

Material for sequencing was distant non-tumor lung tissue. The receptor was derived from a woman in her seventies with non-small cell lung cancer.

Here the CDR3 DNA reads TGTGCCAGCAGCTTAGTTCTTGCGTTTGGGCAGTTCATC. Protein product: CASSLVLAFGQFI. The chain couples TRBV7-9 to TRBJ2-1; unclear D gene. V lost 1 base and J lost 12, with 13 bases in between. Germline CDR1 SEHNR, CDR2 FQNEAQ (reference sequence). The CDR3 is 13 residues long.